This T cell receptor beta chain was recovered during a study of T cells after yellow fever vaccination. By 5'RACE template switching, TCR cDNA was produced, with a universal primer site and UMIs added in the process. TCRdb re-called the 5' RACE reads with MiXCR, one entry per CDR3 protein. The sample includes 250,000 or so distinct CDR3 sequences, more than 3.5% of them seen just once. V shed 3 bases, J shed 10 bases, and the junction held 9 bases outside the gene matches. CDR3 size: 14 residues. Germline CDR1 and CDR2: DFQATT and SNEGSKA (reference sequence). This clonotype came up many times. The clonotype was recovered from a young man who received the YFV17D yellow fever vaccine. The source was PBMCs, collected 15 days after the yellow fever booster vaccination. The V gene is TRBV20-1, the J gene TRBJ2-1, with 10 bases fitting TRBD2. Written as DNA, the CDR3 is TGCAGTGCTAGCACAGCGGGGGGGCCGGGGGAGCAGTTCTTC. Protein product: CSASTAGGPGEQFF.